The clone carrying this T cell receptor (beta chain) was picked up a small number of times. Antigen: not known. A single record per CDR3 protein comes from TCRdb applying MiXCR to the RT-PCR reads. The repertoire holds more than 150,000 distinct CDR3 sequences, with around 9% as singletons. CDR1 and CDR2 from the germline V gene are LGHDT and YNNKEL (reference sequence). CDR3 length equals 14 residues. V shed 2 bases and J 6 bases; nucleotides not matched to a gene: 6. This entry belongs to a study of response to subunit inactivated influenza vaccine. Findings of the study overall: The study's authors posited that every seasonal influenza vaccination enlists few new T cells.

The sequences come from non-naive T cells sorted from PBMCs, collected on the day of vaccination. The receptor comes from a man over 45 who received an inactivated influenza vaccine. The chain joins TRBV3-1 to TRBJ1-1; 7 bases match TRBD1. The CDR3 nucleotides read TGTGCCAGCAGCCAATCAGGGGGACTGGCTGAAGCTTTCTTT. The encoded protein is CASSQSGGLAEAFF. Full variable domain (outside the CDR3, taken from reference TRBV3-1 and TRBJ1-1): DTAVSQTPKYLVTQMGNDKSIKCEQNLGHDTMYWYKQDSKKFLKIMFSYNNKELIINETVPNRFSPKSPDKAHLNLHINSLELGDSAVYFCASSQSGGLAEAFFGQGTRLTVV.